The 14 T cell receptor beta chains listed next were all sequenced from one sample in a study of cytomegalovirus exposure and HLA in healthy donors. Primers: 60 Vbeta forward and 13 Jbeta reverse. The data were produced by immunoSEQ multiplex PCR, yet TCRdb's version contains in-frame clones alone and is incomplete. The sample gives approximately 150,000 clones, over 60% of which show up once; approximately 2.5% is in the top ten. The sample was PBMCs. Receptor source: a woman in her thirties in good health and CMV-seronegative.

The table lists this clone with a few counts. The rearrangement joins TRBV4-2 to TRBJ1-1, with 10 bases aligning to TRBD1. The V and J ends lost 0 bases and 11 bases, in that order; junction bases with no gene match: 6. The CDR3 sequence is 14 residues long. Germline loops: CDR1 LGHNA, CDR2 YNFKEQ. In DNA form, the CDR3 reads TGTGCCAGCAGCCAAGACCCCGGGACAGGGGTCGCTTTCTTT. This encodes CASSQDPGTGVAFF.

The J gene is TRBJ1-2, the V gene TRBV14; TRBD1 might be the D (6 bases). V lost 3 bases to trimming and J lost 6 bases, with 14 bases between them. In germline, CDR1 is SGHDN, CDR2 FVKESK. The CDR3 extends over 14 amino acids. The chain's CDR3 is CASSHQHRDHGYTF. The CDR3 region has the DNA TGTGCCAGCAGCCACCAACACAGGGACCATGGCTACACCTTC. Based on the CDR3 plus reference TRBV14 and TRBJ1-2, the full variable domain is EAGVTQFPSHSVIEKGQTVTLRCDPISGHDNLYWYRRVMGKEIKFLLHFVKESKQDESGMPNNRFLAERTGGTYSTLKVQPAELEDSGVYFCASSHQHRDHGYTFGSGTRLTVV.

The gene calls are TRBV28 and TRBJ2-5; the D is unclear. Germline assignment: CDR1 MDHEN and CDR2 SYDVKM. The CDR3 contains 12 residues. Trimming shortened V by 4 bases and J by 5 bases, and 8 bases separated the two germline ends. CDR3 in DNA: TGTGCCAGCAGTTCCATCTACGAGACCCAGTACTTC. Translating gives CASSSIYETQYF.

This rearrangement joins TRBV30 to TRBJ1-1; D is possibly TRBD1 (6 bases). This CDR3 contains 12 residues. Germline values: CDR1 GTSNPN, CDR2 SVGIG (reference sequence). The ends were cut back, 6 bases at V and 6 bases at J, with 14 bases in the middle. The CDR3 region is CACNREVAEAFF. The CDR3 DNA reads TGTGCCTGCAACAGGGAAGTAGCTGAAGCTTTCTTT.

The J gene is TRBJ2-7, the V gene TRBV6-5; possibly TRBD2 for D (5 bases). V was pared by 6 bases and J by 6 bases, with 12 bases between. CDR1 is MNHEY, CDR2 SVGAGI, per germline. There are 12 residues in the CDR3. CDR3 DNA: TGTGCCAGCAGCTTAACCGGACTCGAGCAGTACTTC. Protein sequence: CASSLTGLEQYF.

This sequence joins TRBV6-5 and TRBJ1-2; perhaps TRBD1 as D (6 bases). This CDR3 is 13 amino acids long. V was cut by 4 bases and J by 4 bases, with 10 bases left in between. The germline V gene encodes CDR1 MNHEY and CDR2 SVGAGI. In DNA form, the CDR3 reads TGTGCCAGCAGTTTGGGGGGGCTCTATGGCTACACCTTC. Its protein product is CASSLGGLYGYTF.

The chain has TRBV2 and TRBJ2-5, with 7 bases fitting TRBD2. The V and J ends lost 7 bases and 6 bases, in that order; junction bases with no gene match: 14. Germline CDR1 is SNHLY and CDR2 is FYNNEI. The CDR3 has 15 amino acids. The CDR3 spells CASTKGLRGLQTQYF. Written as DNA, the CDR3 is TGTGCCAGCACAAAGGGACTAAGGGGCCTTCAGACCCAGTACTTC.

The chain uses TRBV5-4 and TRBJ1-3; no definite D call. The ends were cut back, 0 bases at V and 4 bases at J, with 5 bases in the middle. The CDR3 spans 13 residues. CDR1 and CDR2 from the germline V gene are SGHNT and YYREEE (reference sequence). The CDR3 sequence is CASSLELGNTIYF. The CDR3 DNA is TGTGCCAGCAGCTTGGAGCTGGGAAACACCATATATTTT.

This clone has a handful of counts. The chain recombines TRBV6-6 with TRBJ1-2, with D perhaps matching TRBD1 (5 bases). The CDR3 has 13 amino acids. The ends were cut back, 6 bases at V and 2 bases at J, with 10 bases in the middle. Germline CDR1 reads MNHNY; CDR2 reads SVGAGI (reference sequence). In DNA, the CDR3 is TGTGCCAGCAGCGACACAGGCAACTATGGCTACACCTTC. Its translation is CASSDTGNYGYTF.

This sequence joins TRBV28 and TRBJ2-7, with D possibly being TRBD1 (6 bases). The CDR3 totals 14 residues. The germline V gene has CDR1 MDHEN and CDR2 SYDVKM. V shed 6 bases and J shed 4 bases, with 16 bases lying between them. The CDR3 coding sequence is TGTGCCAGCAGATTGGGACAAGGGCTGTACGAGCAGTACTTC. It encodes CASRLGQGLYEQYF.

The chain recombines TRBV11-2 with TRBJ2-7; D is uncertain. This CDR3 region has 14 residues. V dropped 3 bases and J dropped 6 bases, with 15 bases sitting between them. Germline assignment: CDR1 SGHAT and CDR2 FQNNGV. This chain's CDR3 is CASSLWRADGEQYF. For the CDR3, the DNA is TGTGCCAGCAGCTTGTGGCGTGCGGATGGCGAGCAGTACTTC.

J is TRBJ2-7 and V is TRBV13, with TRBD2 matching over 7 bases. The CDR3 covers 17 residues. V was pared by 0 bases and J by 0 bases, with 8 bases of the junction left unmatched. The germline V gene encodes CDR1 PRHDT and CDR2 FYEKMQ (reference sequence). The CDR3 nucleotides are TGTGCCAGCAGCTTAGGCCTGTTAGGCGGGAGCTCCTACGAGCAGTACTTC. Protein: CASSLGLLGGSSYEQYF.

This chain joins TRBV7-8 and TRBJ2-5; D unclear. Germline V gene data show CDR1 as SGHVS and CDR2 as FQNEAQ. The CDR3 has 13 residues. The V gene lost 1 base and the J gene lost 7 bases, with 10 bases spanning the gap. This chain's CDR3 is CASSLVQVGTQYF. The CDR3 DNA sequence: TGTGCCAGCAGCTTAGTTCAGGTTGGGACCCAGTACTTC. The complete variable domain, with remaining parts taken from reference TRBV7-8 and TRBJ2-5, reads GAGVSQSPRYKVAKRGQDVALRCDPISGHVSLFWYQQALGQGPEFLTYFQNEAQLDKSGLPSDRFFAERPEGSVSTLKIQRTQQEDSAVYLCASSLVQVGTQYFGPGTRLLVL.

The genes are TRBV29-1 and TRBJ1-2; a possible D gene is TRBD1 (5 bases). Germline V gene data show CDR1 as SQVTM and CDR2 as ANQGSEA. This CDR3 comprises 12 residues. V was cut by 7 bases and J by 8 bases, with 17 bases left in between. CDR3: CSETGTSTGYTF. In nucleotides, the CDR3 is TGCAGCGAAACCGGGACTTCGACGGGCTACACCTTC.